A selection of T cell receptor beta chains follows, all from one sample in a study of identical twins. MiXCR, applied by TCRdb to the 5' RACE reads, yields one record per CDR3 protein. Found here are some 560,000 distinct CDR3 sequences, 9.6% of them singletons; the top ten hold 2.5% to 3.5%. These data are also associated with another study on yellow fever vaccine responses in identical twins.

The sample comprised PBMCs. The receptors were sampled from a woman under 30 in good health. Each CDR3 is given with its conserved first and last residue. The D gene is left open where the match is weak. Clone size is stated in some rows and not others, as once, few, many or a class when expanded.

j_call: TRBJ2-5
v_call: TRBV9
clone_size: -
cdr3_length: 14
d_call: TRBD2
cdr3_aa: CASSGGLGSETQYF
cdr3_nt: TGTGCCAGCAGCGGGGGACTAGGGAGCGAGACCCAGTACTTC

j_call: TRBJ2-1
v_call: TRBV28
clone_size: many
cdr3_length: 14
d_call: TRBD2
cdr3_aa: CASIRQRGVAEQFF
cdr3_nt: TGTGCCAGCATTAGACAGCGGGGGGTGGCGGAGCAGTTCTTC

j_call: TRBJ2-3
v_call: TRBV2
clone_size: few
cdr3_length: 14
d_call: -
cdr3_aa: CASGGDRTTDTQYF
cdr3_nt: TGTGCCAGCGGGGGGGACAGAACCACAGATACGCAGTATTTT

j_call: TRBJ2-3
v_call: TRBV7-9
clone_size: -
cdr3_length: 14
d_call: -
cdr3_aa: CASGLRASTDTQYF
cdr3_nt: TGTGCCAGCGGATTAAGGGCAAGCACAGATACGCAGTATTTT

j_call: TRBJ1-3
v_call: TRBV7-6
clone_size: few
cdr3_length: 15
d_call: -
cdr3_aa: CASSPGSPIGNTIYF
cdr3_nt: TGTGCCAGCAGCCCCGGATCGCCCATAGGGAACACCATATATTTT

j_call: TRBJ2-3
v_call: TRBV30
clone_size: -
cdr3_length: 11
d_call: TRBD1
cdr3_aa: CAWSARRQGRF
cdr3_nt: TGTGCCTGGAGTGCCCGGAGACAGGGCCGCTTT

j_call: TRBJ2-4
v_call: TRBV13
clone_size: many
cdr3_length: 14
d_call: -
cdr3_aa: CASSNSLTKNIQYF
cdr3_nt: TGTGCCAGCAGCAACAGCCTTACCAAAAACATTCAGTACTTC

j_call: TRBJ2-7
v_call: TRBV4-2
clone_size: many
cdr3_length: 15
d_call: TRBD2
cdr3_aa: CASSQAFAGVYEQYF
cdr3_nt: TGTGCCAGCAGCCAAGCCTTCGCGGGGGTCTACGAGCAGTACTTC

j_call: TRBJ2-2
v_call: TRBV9
clone_size: few
cdr3_length: 18
d_call: TRBD2
cdr3_aa: CASRPGTSGFANTGELFF
cdr3_nt: TGTGCCAGCAGGCCCGGGACTAGCGGTTTCGCGAACACCGGGGAGCTGTTTTTT

j_call: TRBJ1-2
v_call: TRBV5-1
clone_size: many
cdr3_length: 17
d_call: TRBD1
cdr3_aa: CASSSRGQGVLDYGYTF
cdr3_nt: TGCGCCAGCAGCTCTCGGGGACAGGGGGTGTTGGACTATGGCTACACCTTC

j_call: TRBJ2-3
v_call: TRBV20-1
clone_size: -
cdr3_length: 18
d_call: TRBD2
cdr3_aa: CSATVQAKTGTSTDTRYF
cdr3_nt: TGCAGTGCTACGGTACAGGCGAAGACAGGGACTAGCACAGATACGCGGTATTTT

j_call: TRBJ2-3
v_call: TRBV25-1
clone_size: few
cdr3_length: 14
d_call: -
cdr3_aa: CASSAFYMADTQYF
cdr3_nt: TGTGCCAGCAGTGCATTTTATATGGCAGATACGCAGTATTTT

j_call: TRBJ2-5
v_call: TRBV2
clone_size: many
cdr3_length: 15
d_call: TRBD2
cdr3_aa: CASSESGGIQETQYF
cdr3_nt: TGTGCCAGCAGTGAAAGCGGGGGAATCCAAGAGACCCAGTACTTC

j_call: TRBJ2-1
v_call: TRBV29-1
clone_size: few
cdr3_length: 12
d_call: -
cdr3_aa: CSVEVSYNEQFF
cdr3_nt: TGCAGCGTTGAAGTGTCTTACAATGAGCAGTTCTTC

j_call: TRBJ2-1
v_call: TRBV28
clone_size: -
cdr3_length: 17
d_call: TRBD2
cdr3_aa: CASSLGRMAGGPNEQFF
cdr3_nt: TGTGCCAGCAGTTTAGGAAGGATGGCGGGGGGGCCCAATGAGCAGTTCTTC

j_call: TRBJ2-1
v_call: TRBV4-3
clone_size: many
cdr3_length: 13
d_call: -
cdr3_aa: CASSQGSNNEQFF
cdr3_nt: TGCGCCAGCAGCCAGGGGTCGAACAATGAGCAGTTCTTC

j_call: TRBJ2-7
v_call: TRBV25-1
clone_size: few
cdr3_length: 13
d_call: TRBD2
cdr3_aa: CASSEGTTYEQYF
cdr3_nt: TGTGCCAGCAGTGAGGGGACTACCTACGAGCAGTACTTC

j_call: TRBJ2-1
v_call: TRBV24-1
clone_size: -
cdr3_length: 16
d_call: -
cdr3_aa: CATSDPPGTENNEQFF
cdr3_nt: TGTGCCACCAGTGACCCTCCCGGGACGGAAAACAATGAGCAGTTCTTC

j_call: TRBJ2-3
v_call: TRBV12-3/TRBV12-4
clone_size: many
cdr3_length: 12
d_call: -
cdr3_aa: CASSPIEVAQYF
cdr3_nt: TGTGCCAGCAGTCCAATAGAGGTCGCGCAGTATTTT

j_call: TRBJ1-6
v_call: TRBV12-3/TRBV12-4
clone_size: -
cdr3_length: 14
d_call: TRBD1
cdr3_aa: CASSSTGGNSPLHF
cdr3_nt: TGTGCCAGCAGTTCTACAGGGGGAAATTCACCCCTCCACTTT

j_call: TRBJ2-1
v_call: TRBV5-1
clone_size: many
cdr3_length: 15
d_call: -
cdr3_aa: CASSLAGQLYNEQFF
cdr3_nt: TGCGCCAGCAGCTTGGCGGGACAACTATACAATGAGCAGTTCTTC

j_call: TRBJ2-7
v_call: TRBV5-1
clone_size: many
cdr3_length: 18
d_call: TRBD2
cdr3_aa: CASSLDVTSGHSSYEQYF
cdr3_nt: TGCGCCAGCAGCTTGGATGTCACTAGCGGGCATAGCTCCTACGAGCAGTACTTC

j_call: TRBJ2-2
v_call: TRBV7-6
clone_size: -
cdr3_length: 16
d_call: -
cdr3_aa: CASSLAGGTNTGELFF
cdr3_nt: TGTGCCAGCAGCTTAGCTGGAGGGACAAACACCGGGGAGCTGTTTTTT

j_call: TRBJ2-7
v_call: TRBV5-5
clone_size: few
cdr3_length: 14
d_call: -
cdr3_aa: CASSPYSGTYEQYF
cdr3_nt: TGTGCCAGCAGCCCTTACTCGGGCACCTACGAGCAGTACTTC

j_call: TRBJ2-5
v_call: TRBV5-1
clone_size: few
cdr3_length: 15
d_call: TRBD2
cdr3_aa: CASSARAGDPETQYF
cdr3_nt: TGCGCCAGCAGCGCCAGAGCGGGGGATCCAGAGACCCAGTACTTC

j_call: TRBJ2-7
v_call: TRBV7-9
clone_size: many
cdr3_length: 13
d_call: -
cdr3_aa: CASRLDRPYEQYF
cdr3_nt: TGTGCCAGCAGACTCGACAGGCCCTACGAGCAGTACTTC